This TCR beta chain was captured by sequencing in a study of T cells in Graves' hyperthyroidism and ophthalmopathy. Amplification of TCR beta CDR3 regions was performed using RNA transcripts as template. During a first-round RT-PCR of the TCR CDR3, the HTBI primer set was used. In TCRdb, the multiplex PCR reads were re-called with MiXCR into one record per CDR3 protein. The sample has about 340,000 distinct CDR3 sequences, over 20% seen once; the top ten hold less than 65%. This CDR3 region has 16 residues. Trimming shortened V by 8 bases and J by 0 bases, and 17 bases separated the two germline ends. Germline assignment: CDR1 MDHEN and CDR2 SYDVKM.

The source of this sequence is a woman in her fifties or sixties with Graves' hyperthyroidism. The sequenced sample was blood. The chain recombines TRBV28 with TRBJ1-3; D remains ambiguous. CDR3 in amino acids: CASSTIPGDSGNTIYF. The CDR3 bases are TGTGCCAGCTCAACTATCCCGGGAGACTCTGGAAACACCATATATTTT.